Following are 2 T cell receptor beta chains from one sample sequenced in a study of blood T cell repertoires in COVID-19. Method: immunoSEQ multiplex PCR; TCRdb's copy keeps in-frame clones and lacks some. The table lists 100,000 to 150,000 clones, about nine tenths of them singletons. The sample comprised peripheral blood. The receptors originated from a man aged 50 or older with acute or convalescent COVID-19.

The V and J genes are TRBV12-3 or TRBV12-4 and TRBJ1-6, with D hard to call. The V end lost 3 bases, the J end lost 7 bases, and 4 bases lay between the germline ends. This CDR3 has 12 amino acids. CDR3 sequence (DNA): TGTGCCAGCAGTTTCCCAAATTCACCCCTCCACTTT. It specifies CASSFPNSPLHF.

CDR3 protein: CASSPPSLGRGTEAFF. As DNA, the CDR3 is TGTGCCAGCAGCCCTCCAAGCCTGGGGCGGGGCACTGAAGCTTTCTTT. This rearrangement joins TRBV5-5 to TRBJ1-1; perhaps TRBD1 as D (5 bases). The CDR3 runs to 16 residues. Germline CDR1 SGHKS, CDR2 YYEKEE (reference sequence). V was cut by 4 bases and J by 4 bases, with 20 bases left in between.